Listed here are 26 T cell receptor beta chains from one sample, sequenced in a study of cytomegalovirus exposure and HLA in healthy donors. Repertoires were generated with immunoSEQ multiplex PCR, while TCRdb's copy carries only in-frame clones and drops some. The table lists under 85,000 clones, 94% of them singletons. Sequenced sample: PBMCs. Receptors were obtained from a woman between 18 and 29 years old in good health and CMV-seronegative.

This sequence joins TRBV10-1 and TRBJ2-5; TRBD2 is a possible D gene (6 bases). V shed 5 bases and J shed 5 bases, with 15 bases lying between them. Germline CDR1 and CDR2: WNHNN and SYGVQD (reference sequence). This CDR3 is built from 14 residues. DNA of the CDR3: TGCGCCAGCAGTACGGGGACTGCTGTGGAGACCCAGTACTTC. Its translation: CASSTGTAVETQYF.

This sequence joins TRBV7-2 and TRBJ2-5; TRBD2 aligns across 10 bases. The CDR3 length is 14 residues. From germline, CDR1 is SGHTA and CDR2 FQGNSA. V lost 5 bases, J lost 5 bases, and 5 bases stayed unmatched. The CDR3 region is CASSTAGGRETQYF. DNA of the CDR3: TGTGCCAGCAGCACAGCGGGGGGGAGGGAGACCCAGTACTTC. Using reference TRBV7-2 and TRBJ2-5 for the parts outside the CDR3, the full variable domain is GAGVSQSPSNKVTEKGKDVELRCDPISGHTALYWYRQSLGQGLEFLIYFQGNSAPDKSGLPSDRFSAERTGGSVSTLTIQRTQQEDSAVYLCASSTAGGRETQYFGPGTRLLVL.

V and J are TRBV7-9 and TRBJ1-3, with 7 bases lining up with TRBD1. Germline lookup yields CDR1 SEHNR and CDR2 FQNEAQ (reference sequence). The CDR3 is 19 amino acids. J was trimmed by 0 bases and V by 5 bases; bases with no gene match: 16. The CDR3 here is CASSPSIPGQILSGNTIYF. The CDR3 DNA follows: TGTGCCAGCAGCCCCTCCATTCCGGGACAGATCCTCTCTGGAAACACCATATATTTT.

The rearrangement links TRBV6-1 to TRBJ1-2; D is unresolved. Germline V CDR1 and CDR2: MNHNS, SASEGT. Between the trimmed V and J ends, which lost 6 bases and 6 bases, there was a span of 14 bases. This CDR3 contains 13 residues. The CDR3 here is CASSAGRKDGYTF. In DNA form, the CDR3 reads TGTGCCAGCAGCGCGGGTAGGAAGGATGGCTACACCTTC.

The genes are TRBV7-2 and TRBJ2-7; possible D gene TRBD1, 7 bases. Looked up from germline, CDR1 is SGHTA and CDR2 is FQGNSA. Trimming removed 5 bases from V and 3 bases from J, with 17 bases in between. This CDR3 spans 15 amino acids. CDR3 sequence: CASSRTRDRNYEQYF. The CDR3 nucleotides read TGTGCCAGCAGCCGAACGCGGGACAGAAACTACGAGCAGTACTTC.

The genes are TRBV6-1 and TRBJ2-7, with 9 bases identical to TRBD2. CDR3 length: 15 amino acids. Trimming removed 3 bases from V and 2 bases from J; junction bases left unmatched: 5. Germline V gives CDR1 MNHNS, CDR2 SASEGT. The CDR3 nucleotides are TGTGCCAGCAGTGATGCAGCGGGGGGAGCCTACGAGCAGTACTTC. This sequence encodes CASSDAAGGAYEQYF.

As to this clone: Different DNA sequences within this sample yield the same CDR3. The DNA of the CDR3 is TGTGCCAGCAGTTTTCAGTACGAGCAGTACTTC. It translates to CASSFQYEQYF. J is TRBJ2-7 and V is TRBV28; D is uncertain. The CDR3 runs 11 residues. Germline V gives CDR1 MDHEN, CDR2 SYDVKM. Trimming took off 3 bases at V and 4 bases at J, with 4 bases between the two ends.

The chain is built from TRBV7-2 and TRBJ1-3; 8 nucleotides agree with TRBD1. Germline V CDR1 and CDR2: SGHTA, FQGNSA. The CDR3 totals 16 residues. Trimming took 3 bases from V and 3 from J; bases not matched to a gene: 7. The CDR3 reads CASSLGRGLFGNTIYF. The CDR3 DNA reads TGTGCCAGCAGCTTGGGCAGGGGGCTTTTTGGAAACACCATATATTTT.

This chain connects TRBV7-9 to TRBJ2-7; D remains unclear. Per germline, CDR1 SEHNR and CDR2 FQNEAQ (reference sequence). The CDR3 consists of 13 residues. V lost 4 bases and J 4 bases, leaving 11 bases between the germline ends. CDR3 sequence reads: CASSSGRNYEQYF. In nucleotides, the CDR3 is TGTGCCAGCAGCTCAGGTCGGAATTACGAGCAGTACTTC.

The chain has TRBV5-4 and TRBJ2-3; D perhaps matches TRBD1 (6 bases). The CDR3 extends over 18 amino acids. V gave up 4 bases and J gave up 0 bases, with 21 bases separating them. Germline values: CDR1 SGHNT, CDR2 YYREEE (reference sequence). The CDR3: CASSIQGVYGKSTDTQYF. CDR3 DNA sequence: TGTGCCAGCAGCATACAGGGCGTTTATGGCAAGAGCACAGATACGCAGTATTTT. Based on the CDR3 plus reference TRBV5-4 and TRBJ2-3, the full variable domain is ETGVTQSPTHLIKTRGQQVTLRCSSQSGHNTVSWYQQALGQGPQFIFQYYREEENGRGNFPPRFSGLQFPNYSSELNVNALELDDSALYLCASSIQGVYGKSTDTQYFGPGTRLTVL.

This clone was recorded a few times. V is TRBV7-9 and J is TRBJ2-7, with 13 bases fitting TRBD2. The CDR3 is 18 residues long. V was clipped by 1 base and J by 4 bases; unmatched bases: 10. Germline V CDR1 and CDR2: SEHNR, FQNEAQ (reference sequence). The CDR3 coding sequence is TGTGCCAGCAGCTTAGTCGCGACTAGCGGGAGGAGACCATACGAGCAGTACTTC. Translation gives CASSLVATSGRRPYEQYF.

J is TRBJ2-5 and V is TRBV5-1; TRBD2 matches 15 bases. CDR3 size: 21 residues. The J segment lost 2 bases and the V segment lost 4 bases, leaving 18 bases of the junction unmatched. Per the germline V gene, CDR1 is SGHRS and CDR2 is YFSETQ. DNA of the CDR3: TGCGCCAGCAGCCGAAAACCTACGGGACTAGCGGGGGGTAACTATCAAGAGACCCAGTACTTC. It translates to CASSRKPTGLAGGNYQETQYF.

The CDR3 sequence is CASSSTGGDEKLFF. Here the CDR3 DNA reads TGTGCCAGCAGCTCCACAGGGGGCGACGAAAAACTGTTTTTT. The rearrangement links TRBV11-2 to TRBJ1-4; TRBD1 agrees at 9 bases. Trimming at V came to 4 bases and at J to 8 bases, leaving 5 bases not matched to a gene. This CDR3 comprises 14 residues. CDR1 is SGHAT, CDR2 FQNNGV, per germline.

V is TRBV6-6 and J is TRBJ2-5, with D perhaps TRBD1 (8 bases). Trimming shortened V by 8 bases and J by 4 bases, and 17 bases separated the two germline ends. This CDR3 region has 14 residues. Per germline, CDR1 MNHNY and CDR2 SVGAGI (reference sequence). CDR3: CASGDRGGRETQYF. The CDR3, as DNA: TGTGCCAGCGGAGACAGGGGAGGGAGAGAGACCCAGTACTTC.

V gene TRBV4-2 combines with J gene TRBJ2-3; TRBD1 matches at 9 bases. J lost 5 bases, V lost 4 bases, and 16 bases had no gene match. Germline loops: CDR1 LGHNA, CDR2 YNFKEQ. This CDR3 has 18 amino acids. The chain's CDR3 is CASSPNLGTGQGEDTQYF. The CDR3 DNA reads TGTGCCAGCAGCCCAAACCTAGGGACAGGGCAAGGGGAAGATACGCAGTATTTT.

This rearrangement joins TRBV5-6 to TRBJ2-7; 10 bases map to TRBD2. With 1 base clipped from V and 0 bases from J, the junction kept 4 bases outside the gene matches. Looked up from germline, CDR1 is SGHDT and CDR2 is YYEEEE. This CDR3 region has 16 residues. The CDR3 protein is CASSLWLAGASYEQYF. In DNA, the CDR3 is TGTGCCAGCAGCTTGTGGCTAGCGGGAGCCTCCTACGAGCAGTACTTC.

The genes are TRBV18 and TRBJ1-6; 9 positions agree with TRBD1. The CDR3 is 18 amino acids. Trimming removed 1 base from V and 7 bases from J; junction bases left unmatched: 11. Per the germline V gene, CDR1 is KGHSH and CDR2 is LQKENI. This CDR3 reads CASSPQGQGIAMNSPLHF. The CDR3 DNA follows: TGTGCCAGCTCACCACAGGGACAGGGAATCGCTATGAATTCACCCCTCCACTTT.

The CDR3 region is CASSLNTGELFF. The CDR3 DNA reads as TGCGCCAGCAGCCTGAACACCGGGGAGCTGTTTTTT. The chain is built from TRBV5-1 and TRBJ2-2, with D hard to call. This CDR3 spans 12 amino acids. Looked up from germline, CDR1 is SGHRS and CDR2 is YFSETQ. V shed 4 bases and J shed 1 base, with 2 bases lying between them. The complete variable domain, with remaining parts taken from reference TRBV5-1 and TRBJ2-2, reads KAGVTQTPRYLIKTRGQQVTLSCSPISGHRSVSWYQQTPGQGLQFLFEYFSETQRNKGNFPGRFSGRQFSNSRSEMNVSTLELGDSALYLCASSLNTGELFFGEGSRLTVL.

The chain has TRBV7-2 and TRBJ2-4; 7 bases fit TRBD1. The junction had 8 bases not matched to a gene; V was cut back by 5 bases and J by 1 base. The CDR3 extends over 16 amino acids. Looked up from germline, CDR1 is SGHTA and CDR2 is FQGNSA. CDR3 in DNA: TGTGCCAGCAGCACCATACAGGGGCTTGCCAAAAACATTCAGTACTTC. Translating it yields CASSTIQGLAKNIQYF.

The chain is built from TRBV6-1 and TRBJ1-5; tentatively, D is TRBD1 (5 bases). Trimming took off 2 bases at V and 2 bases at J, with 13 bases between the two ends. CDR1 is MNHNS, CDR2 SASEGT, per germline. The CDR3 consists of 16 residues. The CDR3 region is CASSELRGTGNQPQHF. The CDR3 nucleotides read TGTGCCAGCAGTGAATTAAGGGGAACCGGCAATCAGCCCCAGCATTTT.

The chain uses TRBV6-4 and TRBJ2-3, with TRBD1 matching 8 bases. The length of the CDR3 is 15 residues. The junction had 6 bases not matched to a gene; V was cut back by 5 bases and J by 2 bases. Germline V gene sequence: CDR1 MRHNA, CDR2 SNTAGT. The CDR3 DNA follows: TGTGCCAGCAGTCCGGGACAGGCCCACACAGATACGCAGTATTTT. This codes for CASSPGQAHTDTQYF.

The CDR3 sequence: CASSLGTVHGYEQYF. Here the CDR3 DNA reads TGTGCCAGCAGCTTAGGAACGGTACACGGGTACGAGCAGTACTTC. V usage is TRBV7-8 and J usage is TRBJ2-7, with D unclear. CDR1 is SGHVS, CDR2 FQNEAQ, per germline. Trimming shortened V by 1 base and J by 4 bases, and 14 bases separated the two germline ends. The CDR3 sequence is 15 residues long.

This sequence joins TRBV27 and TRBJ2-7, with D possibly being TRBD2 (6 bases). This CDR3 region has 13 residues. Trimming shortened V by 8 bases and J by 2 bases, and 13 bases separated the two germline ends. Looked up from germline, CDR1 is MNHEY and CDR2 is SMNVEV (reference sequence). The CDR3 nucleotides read TGTGCCAGCGCCACTAGCCCCACCTACGAGCAGTACTTC. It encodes CASATSPTYEQYF.

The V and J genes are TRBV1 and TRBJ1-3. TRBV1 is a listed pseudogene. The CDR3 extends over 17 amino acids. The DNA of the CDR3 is TGCACCAGCAGCCAAGAAGAGGGCACCCTTCACGGAAACACCATATATTTT. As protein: CTSSQEEGTLHGNTIYF.

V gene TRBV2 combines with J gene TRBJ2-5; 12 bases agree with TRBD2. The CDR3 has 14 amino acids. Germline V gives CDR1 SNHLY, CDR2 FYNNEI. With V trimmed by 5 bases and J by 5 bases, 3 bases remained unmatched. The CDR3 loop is CASSLAGGRETQYF. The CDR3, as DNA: TGTGCCAGCAGTCTAGCGGGAGGGCGGGAGACCCAGTACTTC.

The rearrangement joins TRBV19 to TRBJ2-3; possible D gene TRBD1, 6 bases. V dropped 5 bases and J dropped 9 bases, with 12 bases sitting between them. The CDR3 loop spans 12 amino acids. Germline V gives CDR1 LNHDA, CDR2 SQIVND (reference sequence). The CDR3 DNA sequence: TGTGCCAGTAGTGTCCGGGACACGACGCAGTATTTT. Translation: CASSVRDTTQYF. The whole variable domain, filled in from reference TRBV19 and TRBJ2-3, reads DGGITQSPKYLFRKEGQNVTLSCEQNLNHDAMYWYRQDPGQGLRLIYYSQIVNDFQKGDIAEGYSVSREKKESFPLTVTSAQKNPTAFYLCASSVRDTTQYFGPGTRLTVL.